This passage covers 16 T cell receptor beta chains from one sample sequenced in a study of memory CD4+ T cells and cytomegalovirus serostatus. Single viable CD3+CD4+CD8-CD45RO+ cells were sorted as the memory CD4+ T cells. Sequencing used immunoSEQ multiplex PCR; TCRdb keeps in-frame clones, though not all of them. Here the sample spans 45,000 to 60,000 clones, 74% being singletons. The sample consisted of memory CD4+ T cells from blood. Every receptor here comes from an adult in good health and CMV-seropositive.

This chain joins TRBV19 and TRBJ2-7; 9 bases match TRBD1. The V gene's germline CDR1 is LNHDA and CDR2 SQIVND (reference sequence). Trimming cost V 5 bases and J 3 bases; bases outside gene matches: 5. This CDR3 has 14 amino acids. The chain's CDR3 is CASSAGTGNYEQYF. In DNA form, the CDR3 reads TGTGCCAGTAGTGCCGGGACAGGGAACTACGAGCAGTACTTC.

The V and J genes are TRBV7-8 and TRBJ1-6, with TRBD1 matching 7 bases. The CDR3 covers 14 residues. V was clipped by 5 bases and J by 6 bases; unmatched bases: 4. Germline V CDR1 and CDR2: SGHVS, FQNEAQ. Written as DNA, the CDR3 is TGTGCCAGCAGCCTCGGACAGGTTAATTCACCCCTCCACTTT. It is translated as CASSLGQVNSPLHF.

The chain carries TRBV6-5 and TRBJ1-6; tentative D call: TRBD1 (5 bases). Germline assignment: CDR1 MNHEY and CDR2 SVGAGI. With 10 bases removed from V and 8 bases from J, the gap between germline ends came to 15 bases. The CDR3 contains 13 residues. In DNA form, the CDR3 reads TGTGCCACCCGGTGGGGGGGGGATTCACCCCTCCACTTT. It codes for CATRWGGDSPLHF.

This clone was observed a single time. The V and J genes are TRBV11-2 and TRBJ2-7; no firm D call. V lost 2 bases and J lost 6, with 14 bases in between. The CDR3 totals 14 residues. CDR1 is SGHAT, CDR2 FQNNGV, per germline. CDR3 sequence: CASSLSAGGGEQYF. CDR3 DNA: TGTGCCAGCAGCTTATCGGCAGGTGGTGGCGAGCAGTACTTC.

CDR3 amino acids: CSADRLGTGELFF. Here the CDR3 DNA reads TGCAGCGCTGACAGGCTTGGGACCGGGGAGCTGTTTTTT. This chain uses TRBV29-1 with TRBJ2-2; a weak D match, TRBD1 (6 bases). CDR3 size: 13 residues. The germline V gene encodes CDR1 SQVTM and CDR2 ANQGSEA. V was cut by 7 bases and J by 5 bases, with 14 bases left in between.

This clone was found once. This chain joins TRBV5-8 and TRBJ1-3; maybe TRBD1 (6 bases). Germline V CDR1 and CDR2: SGHTS, YDEGEE. Trimming took off 5 bases at V and 7 bases at J, with 10 bases between the two ends. CDR3 length: 12 amino acids. CDR3 bases: TGTGCCAGCAGAACCCAGGGGAACACCATATATTTT. Its protein product is CASRTQGNTIYF.

The chain has TRBV5-1 and TRBJ1-1; weak D call: TRBD1 (5 bases). This CDR3 contains 16 residues. Germline CDR1 and CDR2: SGHRS and YFSETQ. V was pared by 0 bases and J by 0 bases, with 12 bases between. CDR3 DNA sequence: TGCGCCAGCAGCTTGGAAGCGGGACGGATGAACACTGAAGCTTTCTTT. Translated, it gives CASSLEAGRMNTEAFF.

This clone was recorded a few times. This rearrangement joins TRBV29-1 to TRBJ1-1; 8 nucleotides match TRBD1. Germline V CDR1 and CDR2: SQVTM, ANQGSEA. Trimming took 5 bases from V and 1 from J; bases not matched to a gene: 3. The CDR3 consists of 13 residues. The CDR3 reads CSVQGARNTEAFF. The CDR3, as DNA: TGCAGCGTTCAGGGGGCGAGGAACACTGAAGCTTTCTTT. Full variable domain (missing parts from reference TRBV29-1 and TRBJ1-1): SAVISQKPSRDICQRGTSLTIQCQVDSQVTMMFWYRQQPGQSLTLIATANQGSEATYESGFVIDKFPISRPNLTFSTLTVSNMSPEDSSIYLCSVQGARNTEAFFGQGTRLTVV.

This sequence joins TRBV29-1 and TRBJ1-2, with a possible D match to TRBD1 (5 bases). Germline V lookup: CDR1 SQVTM, CDR2 ANQGSEA. CDR3 length: 12 residues. The CDR3 region has the DNA TGCGCCGGGGGGGAGGGAGAGGATGGCTACACCTTC. Its translation is CAGGEGEDGYTF.

J is TRBJ1-2 and V is TRBV19; 9 bases map to TRBD1. Germline CDR1 reads LNHDA; CDR2 reads SQIVND (reference sequence). The CDR3 covers 14 residues. Trimming took 2 bases from V and 6 from J; bases not matched to a gene: 4. The CDR3 spells CASSIPGQGHGYTF. The CDR3 DNA reads as TGTGCCAGTAGTATACCGGGACAGGGTCATGGCTACACCTTC.

The chain links TRBV4-1 to TRBJ2-3, with D hard to call. The ends were cut back, 4 bases at V and 0 bases at J, with 11 bases in the middle. The CDR3 consists of 15 residues. Germline CDR1 MGHRA, CDR2 YSYEKL. As DNA, the CDR3 is TGCGCCAGCAGCCTCGGACCCGGAAGCACAGATACGCAGTATTTT. Translated: CASSLGPGSTDTQYF.

V and J are TRBV6-1 and TRBJ1-1, with a tentative D call TRBD1 (5 bases). The germline CDR1 and CDR2 sequences are MNHNS and SASEGT. CDR3 size: 15 residues. V was shortened by 2 bases and J by 0 bases, with 10 bases between the two germline ends. CDR3: CASSEQGRLNTEAFF. The DNA for the CDR3 is TGTGCCAGCAGTGAACAGGGACGGCTGAACACTGAAGCTTTCTTT.

The gene calls are TRBV7-2 and TRBJ1-4; no clear D. V was cut by 5 bases and J by 7 bases, with 11 bases left in between. In germline, CDR1 is SGHTA, CDR2 FQGNSA. There are 13 residues in the CDR3. The CDR3, as DNA: TGTGCCAGCAGCCCTGGCCCGTCTGAAAAACTGTTTTTT. Translated, it gives CASSPGPSEKLFF.

V gene TRBV5-1 combines with J gene TRBJ1-1; weak D call: TRBD1 (6 bases). Between the trimmed V and J ends, which lost 0 bases and 4 bases, there was a span of 16 bases. Germline V gene sequence: CDR1 SGHRS, CDR2 YFSETQ. The CDR3 has 16 amino acids. Here the CDR3 reads CASSLDPGAGGTEAFF. DNA for the CDR3: TGCGCCAGCAGCTTGGACCCGGGGGCGGGTGGCACTGAAGCTTTCTTT. The full variable domain, its missing parts supplied by reference TRBV5-1 and TRBJ1-1, is KAGVTQTPRYLIKTRGQQVTLSCSPISGHRSVSWYQQTPGQGLQFLFEYFSETQRNKGNFPGRFSGRQFSNSRSEMNVSTLELGDSALYLCASSLDPGAGGTEAFFGQGTRLTVV.

The V and J genes are TRBV21-1 and TRBJ1-5; the D call of TRBD1 is as the table states it, not checked on the DNA. TRBV21-1 is described as a pseudogene. CDR3 length: 13 amino acids. In DNA form, the CDR3 reads TGTGCCAGCCCAGGGCTTCGTAATCAGCCCCAGCATTTT. This translates into CASPGLRNQPQHF.

This clone was seen just once. The chain carries TRBV5-1 and TRBJ1-4; 11 bases fit TRBD1. From germline, CDR1 is SGHRS and CDR2 YFSETQ. This CDR3 has 15 residues. J was trimmed by 8 bases and V by 4 bases; bases with no gene match: 7. The CDR3 loop is CASSLRDRGGEKLFF. CDR3 DNA: TGCGCCAGCAGCCTCCGGGACAGGGGGGGAGAAAAACTGTTTTTT.